These 12 T cell receptor beta chains were all obtained from the same sample, sequenced in a study of T cell clonality in common variable immunodeficiency. General observations from the study: Common variable immunodeficiency TCR beta sequences reportedly had fewer deletions and N-nucleotide insertions.

No antigen has been assigned to these receptors. This table comes from immunoSEQ multiplex PCR, and its TCRdb copy is limited to in-frame clones, with some not included. Singletons are absent from the sample, which has 15,000 to 20,000 clones. What was sequenced was peripheral blood mononuclear cells. These receptors were taken from a human donor with common variable immunodeficiency.

As for this clone: The sequence runs out 3 residues before the end of the CDR3; the remainder is reconstructed from the germline J gene. The chain is built from TRBV19 and TRBJ1-5, with D possibly TRBD1 on 6 matching bases. This CDR3 is built from 16 residues. The V and J ends lost 4 bases and 0 bases respectively, with 13 bases between them. Germline V gives CDR1 LNHDA, CDR2 SQIVND (reference sequence). The CDR3 is CASSSHGQNSNQPQHF. Partial CDR3 DNA: TGTGCCAGTAGTAGCCATGGACAGAATAGCAATCAGCCC.

A note on this clone: The CDR3 end lies 3 residues beyond the end of the read and is filled in from the germline J gene. The chain couples TRBV7-6 to TRBJ2-6; D may correspond to TRBD1 or TRBD2 (5 bases each). V shed 3 bases and J shed 0 bases, with 9 bases lying between them. The CDR3 sequence is 16 residues long. Germline V gene data show CDR1 as SGHVS and CDR2 as FNYEAQ. The CDR3 DNA, read in part, is TGTGCCAGCAGCTTGTCAGGGAGCTCTGGGGCCAACGTC. As protein: CASSLSGSSGANV. The entire CDR3 reads CASSLSGSSGANVLTF.

In its sample, this clone was seen a few times. Read sequence stops 3 residues before the CDR3 end, and the germline J gene provides the missing end. V and J are TRBV11-2 and TRBJ2-5; TRBD1 aligns across 9 bases. CDR3 length: 15 residues. Germline CDR1 and CDR2: SGHAT and FQNNGV. The V and J ends lost 4 bases and 5 bases, in that order; junction bases with no gene match: 8. The DNA read from the CDR3 is TGTGCCAGCAGCTCCTGGGACAGGGACTGGGAGACC. Protein: CASSSWDRDWET. The full-length CDR3 reads as CASSSWDRDWETQYF. The full variable domain, completed using reference TRBV11-2 and TRBJ2-5, is EAGVAQSPRYKIIEKRQSVAFWCNPISGHATLYWYQQILGQGPKLLIQFQNNGVVDDSQLPKDRFSAERLKGVDSTLKIQPAKLEDSAVYLCASSSWDRDWETQYFGPGTRLLVL.

There are a few counts of this clone. The CDR3 end is not reached by the read, which stops 3 residues before it; the germline J gene fills it in. This rearrangement joins TRBV5-1 to TRBJ1-2, with D perhaps TRBD1 (6 bases). The CDR3 totals 16 residues. From germline, CDR1 is SGHRS and CDR2 YFSETQ. Trimming shortened V by 6 bases and J by 6 bases, and 24 bases separated the two germline ends. The CDR3 is CASTPGGHPKADGYTF. CDR3 DNA (partial): TGCGCCAGCACCCCGGGGGGACACCCCAAAGCGGATGGC. The whole variable domain, filled in from reference TRBV5-1 and TRBJ1-2, reads KAGVTQTPRYLIKTRGQQVTLSCSPISGHRSVSWYQQTPGQGLQFLFEYFSETQRNKGNFPGRFSGRQFSNSRSEMNVSTLELGDSALYLCASTPGGHPKADGYTFGSGTRLTVV.

This clone was recorded many times. The read terminates 3 residues ahead of where the CDR3 ends, so the germline J gene completes it. The chain has TRBV10-1 and TRBJ2-3; D is unclear. CDR1 and CDR2 (germline): WNHNN, SYGVQD (reference sequence). V shed 2 bases and J shed 1 base, with 13 bases lying between them. CDR3 length equals 16 residues. The sequenced CDR3 bases are TGCGCCAGCAGTGAGAGTGGCCCCCTTGGCACAGATACG. Translation gives CASSESGPLGTDT. The whole CDR3 region reads CASSESGPLGTDTQYF.

CDR3 bases read: TGTGCCAGCAGATCCACTAGCACAGATACG. This encodes CASRSTSTDT. The full CDR3 protein reads CASRSTSTDTQYF. This chain links TRBV7-2 with TRBJ2-3; D unresolved. Coverage ceases 3 residues before the CDR3 finishes, and the germline J gene fills in the end. The germline V gene has CDR1 SGHTA and CDR2 FQGNSA. Between the trimmed V and J ends, which lost 6 bases and 0 bases, there was a span of 7 bases. CDR3 length: 13 amino acids.

In its sample, this clone was seen many times. CDR3: CASSTRPLSAGTEAFF. The covered CDR3 bases are TGTGCCAGCTCAACACGGCCTCTCTCCGCAGGGACTGAA. The chain links TRBV18 to TRBJ1-1; TRBD1 is a possible D gene (5 bases). The read falls 3 residues short of the CDR3 end, and the missing part is taken from the germline J gene. V was pared by 5 bases and J by 5 bases, with 21 bases between. CDR1 and CDR2 from the germline V gene are KGHSH and LQKENI. This CDR3 region has 16 residues.

This clone was seen many times. The read stops 3 residues short of the end of the CDR3; the missing end is completed from the germline J gene. This chain joins TRBV20-1 and TRBJ2-1; D may correspond to TRBD1 or TRBD2 (5 bases each). Trimming removed 3 bases from V and 5 bases from J, with 14 bases in between. Germline V gene lookup returns CDR1 DFQATT and CDR2 SNEGSKA (reference sequence). This CDR3 is built from 14 residues. The covered CDR3 bases are TGCAGTGCTAGGGGGCCTGGAGGTAACAATGAG. It yields the protein CSARGPGGNNE. The CDR3 reads in full as CSARGPGGNNEQFF.

This clone qualifies as medium-sized. The DNA ends 3 residues before the CDR3 does, and the rest of the CDR3 is filled in from the germline J gene. The chain combines TRBV19 with TRBJ1-1; D is ambiguous. Germline values: CDR1 LNHDA, CDR2 SQIVND (reference sequence). Trimming stripped 5 bases from V and 5 bases from J, with 9 bases between. This CDR3 comprises 12 residues. Here the CDR3 reads CASSLSWTEAFF. The covered CDR3 bases are TGTGCCAGTAGTCTATCGTGGACTGAA.

This clone was picked up a small number of times. The read ends 3 residues before the CDR3 terminus; that terminus is restored from the germline J gene. This chain links TRBV5-5 with TRBJ1-1; D unresolved. V was shortened by 1 base and J by 3 bases, with 13 bases between the two germline ends. From germline, CDR1 is SGHKS and CDR2 YYEKEE (reference sequence). This CDR3 is built from 15 residues. Incomplete CDR3 DNA: TGTGCCAGCAGCTTGACCAGTACGACTGACACTGAA. Protein: CASSLTSTTDTE. The CDR3 as a whole reads CASSLTSTTDTEAFF.

This clone was detected only a few times. Read sequence stops 3 residues before the CDR3 end, and the germline J gene provides the missing end. The chain carries TRBV6-2 or TRBV6-3 and TRBJ1-1, with 8 nucleotides matching TRBD1. CDR3 length equals 16 residues. J gave up 3 bases and V 3 bases, and 9 bases lay outside the gene matches. Germline CDR1 is MNHEY and CDR2 is SVGEGT. Incomplete CDR3 DNA: TGTGCCAGCAGTTATTCGGCAGGGGGCTGGTACACTGAA. Translated: CASSYSAGGWYTE. The complete CDR3 reads CASSYSAGGWYTEAFF.

About this clone: The read gets to within 3 residues of the CDR3 end, and the germline J gene fills in the rest. The chain couples TRBV6-1 to TRBJ1-2, with 8 bases identical to TRBD1. From germline, CDR1 is MNHNS and CDR2 SASEGT. The CDR3 has 15 amino acids. V was pared by 2 bases and J by 0 bases, with 2 bases of the junction left unmatched. CDR3 sequence reads: CASSEQGAANYGYTF. The part of the CDR3 DNA that was read is TGTGCCAGCAGTGAACAGGGGGCCGCTAACTATGGC.